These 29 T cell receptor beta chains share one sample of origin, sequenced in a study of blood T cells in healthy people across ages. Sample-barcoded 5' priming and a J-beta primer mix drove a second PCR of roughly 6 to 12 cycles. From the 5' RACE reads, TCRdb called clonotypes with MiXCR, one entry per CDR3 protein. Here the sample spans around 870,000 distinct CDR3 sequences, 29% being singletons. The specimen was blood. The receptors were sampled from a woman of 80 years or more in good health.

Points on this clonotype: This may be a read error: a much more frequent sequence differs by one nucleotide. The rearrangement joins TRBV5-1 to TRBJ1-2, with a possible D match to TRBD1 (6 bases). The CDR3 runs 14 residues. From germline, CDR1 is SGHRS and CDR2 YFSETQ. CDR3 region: CASSPGTFGYGCTF. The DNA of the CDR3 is TGCGCCAGCAGCCCTGGGACATTTGGCTATGGCTGCACCTTC.

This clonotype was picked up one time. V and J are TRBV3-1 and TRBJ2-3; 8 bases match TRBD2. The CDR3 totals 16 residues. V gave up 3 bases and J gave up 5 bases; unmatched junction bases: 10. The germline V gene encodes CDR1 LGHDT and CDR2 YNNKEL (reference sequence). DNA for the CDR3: TGTGCCAGCAGCCACAGACTAGCGACTAGTGGAGATACGCAGTATTTT. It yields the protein CASSHRLATSGDTQYF.

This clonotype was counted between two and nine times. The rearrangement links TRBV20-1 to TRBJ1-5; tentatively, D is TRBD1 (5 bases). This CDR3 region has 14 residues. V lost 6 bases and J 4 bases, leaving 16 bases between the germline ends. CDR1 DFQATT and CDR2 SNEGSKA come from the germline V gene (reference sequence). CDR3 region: CSACAPGRNQPQHF. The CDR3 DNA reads TGCAGTGCCTGCGCCCCGGGACGAAATCAGCCCCAGCATTTT.

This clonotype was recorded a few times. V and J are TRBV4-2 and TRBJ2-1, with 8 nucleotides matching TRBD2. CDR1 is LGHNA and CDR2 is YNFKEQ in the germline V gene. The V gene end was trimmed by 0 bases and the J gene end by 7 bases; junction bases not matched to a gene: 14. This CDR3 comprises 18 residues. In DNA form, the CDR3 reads TGTGCCAGCAGCCAAGATCATGGTGCCTTAGCGGGGCTAAATGAGCAGTTCTTC. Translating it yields CASSQDHGALAGLNEQFF.

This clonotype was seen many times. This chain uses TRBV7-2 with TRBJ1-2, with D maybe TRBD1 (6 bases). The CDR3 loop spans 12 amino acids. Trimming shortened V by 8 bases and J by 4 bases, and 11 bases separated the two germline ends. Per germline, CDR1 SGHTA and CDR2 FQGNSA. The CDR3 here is CASGGAGYGYTF. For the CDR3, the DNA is TGTGCCAGCGGGGGCGCGGGCTATGGCTACACCTTC.

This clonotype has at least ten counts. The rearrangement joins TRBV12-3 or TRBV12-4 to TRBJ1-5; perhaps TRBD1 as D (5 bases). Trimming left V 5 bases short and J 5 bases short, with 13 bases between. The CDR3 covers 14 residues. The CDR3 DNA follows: TGTGCCAGCAGTCCCCTCGGAGGGGATCAGCCCCAGCATTTT. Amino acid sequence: CASSPLGGDQPQHF.

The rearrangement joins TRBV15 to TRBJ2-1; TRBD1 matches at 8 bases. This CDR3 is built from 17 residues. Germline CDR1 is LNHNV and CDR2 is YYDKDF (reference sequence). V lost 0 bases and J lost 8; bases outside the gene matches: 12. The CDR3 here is CATSRDSRPGGFDEQFF. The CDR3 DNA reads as TGTGCCACCAGCAGAGATTCTCGGCCAGGGGGCTTCGATGAGCAGTTCTTC.

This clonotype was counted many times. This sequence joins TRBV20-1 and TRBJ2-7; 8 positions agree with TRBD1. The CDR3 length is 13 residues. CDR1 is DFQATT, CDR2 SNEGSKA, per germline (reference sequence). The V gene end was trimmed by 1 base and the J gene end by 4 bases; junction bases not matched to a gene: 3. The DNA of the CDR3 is TGCAGTGCTAGAGGGACAGGGACGTACGAGCAGTACTTC. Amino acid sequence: CSARGTGTYEQYF.

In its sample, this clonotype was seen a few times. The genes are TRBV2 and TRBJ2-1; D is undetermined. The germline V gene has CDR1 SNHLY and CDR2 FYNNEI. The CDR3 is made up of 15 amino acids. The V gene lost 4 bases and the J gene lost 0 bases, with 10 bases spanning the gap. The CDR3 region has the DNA TGTGCCAGCAGTGGGGATAAGGGCTCCTACAATGAGCAGTTCTTC. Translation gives CASSGDKGSYNEQFF.

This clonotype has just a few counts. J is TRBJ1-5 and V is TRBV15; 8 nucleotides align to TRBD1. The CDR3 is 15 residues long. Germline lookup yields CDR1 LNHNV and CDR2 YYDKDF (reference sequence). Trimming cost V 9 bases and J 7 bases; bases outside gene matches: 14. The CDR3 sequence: CATSRTGLVGQPQHF. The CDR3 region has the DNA TGTGCCACTTCCCGGACAGGGCTGGTTGGGCAGCCCCAGCATTTT.

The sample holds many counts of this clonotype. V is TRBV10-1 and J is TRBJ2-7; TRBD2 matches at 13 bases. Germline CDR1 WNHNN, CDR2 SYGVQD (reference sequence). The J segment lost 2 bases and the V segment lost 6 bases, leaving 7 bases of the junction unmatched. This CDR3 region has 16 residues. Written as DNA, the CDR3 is TGCGCCAGCAGCTTCGGGACTAGCGGGGTTCCCTACGAGCAGTACTTC. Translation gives CASSFGTSGVPYEQYF.

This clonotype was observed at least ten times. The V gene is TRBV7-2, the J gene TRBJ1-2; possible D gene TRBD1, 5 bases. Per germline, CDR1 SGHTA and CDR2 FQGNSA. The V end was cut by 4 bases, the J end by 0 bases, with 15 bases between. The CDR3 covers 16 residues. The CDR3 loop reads CASSSYRQPSNYGYTF. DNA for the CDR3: TGTGCCAGCAGCTCCTATAGACAGCCATCTAACTATGGCTACACCTTC.

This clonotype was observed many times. The CDR3 nucleotides are TGCAGCGTTGAAGCCCGGGGCAGGGGTTATAATGAGCAGTTCTTC. Protein: CSVEARGRGYNEQFF. The genes are TRBV29-1 and TRBJ2-1, with TRBD1 as a possible D gene (6 bases). V was pared by 1 base and J by 7 bases, with 17 bases between. Germline V lookup: CDR1 SQVTM, CDR2 ANQGSEA. CDR3 length equals 15 residues.

CDR3 DNA: TGTGCCAGCAGCTTTGCAAACGACGGCTATGGCTACACCTTC. This codes for CASSFANDGYGYTF. The chain has TRBV7-9 and TRBJ1-2; D remains ambiguous. CDR1 and CDR2 (germline): SEHNR, FQNEAQ (reference sequence). Trimming took 3 bases from V and 4 from J, leaving 12 bases between them. The CDR3 loop spans 14 amino acids.

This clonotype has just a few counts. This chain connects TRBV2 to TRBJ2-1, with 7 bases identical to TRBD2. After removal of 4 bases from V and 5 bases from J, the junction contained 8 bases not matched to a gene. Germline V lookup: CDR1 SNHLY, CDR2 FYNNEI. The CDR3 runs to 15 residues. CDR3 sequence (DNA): TGTGCCAGCAGTGGTGGCCCGGGGAGGGACAATGAGCAGTTCTTC. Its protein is CASSGGPGRDNEQFF. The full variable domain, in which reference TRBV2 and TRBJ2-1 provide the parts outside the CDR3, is EPEVTQTPSHQVTQMGQEVILRCVPISNHLYFYWYRQILGQKVEFLVSFYNNEISEKSEIFDDQFSVERPDGSNFTLKIRSTKLEDSAMYFCASSGGPGRDNEQFFGPGTRLTVL.

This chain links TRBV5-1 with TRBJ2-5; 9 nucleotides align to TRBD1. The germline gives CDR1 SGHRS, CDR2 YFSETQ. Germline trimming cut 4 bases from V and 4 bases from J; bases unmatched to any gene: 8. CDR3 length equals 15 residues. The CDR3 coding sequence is TGCGCCAGCAGCAGCGGGACAGGGTTGGGAGAGACCCAGTACTTC. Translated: CASSSGTGLGETQYF. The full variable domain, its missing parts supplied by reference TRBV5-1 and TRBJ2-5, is KAGVTQTPRYLIKTRGQQVTLSCSPISGHRSVSWYQQTPGQGLQFLFEYFSETQRNKGNFPGRFSGRQFSNSRSEMNVSTLELGDSALYLCASSSGTGLGETQYFGPGTRLLVL.

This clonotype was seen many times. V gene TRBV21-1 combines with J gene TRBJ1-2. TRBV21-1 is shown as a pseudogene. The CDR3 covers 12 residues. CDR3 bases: TGTGCCAGCAGCTGCGGGGGGACTGGCTACACCTTC. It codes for CASSCGGTGYTF.

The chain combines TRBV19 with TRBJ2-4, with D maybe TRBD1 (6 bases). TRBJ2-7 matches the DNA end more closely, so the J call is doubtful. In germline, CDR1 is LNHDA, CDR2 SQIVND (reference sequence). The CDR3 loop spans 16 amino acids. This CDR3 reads CAKPFGLRRGKYEQYF. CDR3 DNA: TGTGCCAAACCCTTCGGCCTAAGAAGGGGGAAGTACGAGCAGTACTTC.

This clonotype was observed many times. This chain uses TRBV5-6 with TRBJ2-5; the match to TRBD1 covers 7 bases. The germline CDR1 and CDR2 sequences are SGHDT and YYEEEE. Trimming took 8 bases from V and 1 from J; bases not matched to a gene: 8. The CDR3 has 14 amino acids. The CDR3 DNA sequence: TGTGCCAGTCTAGGGACAGCGACCCAAGAGACCCAGTACTTC. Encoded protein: CASLGTATQETQYF.

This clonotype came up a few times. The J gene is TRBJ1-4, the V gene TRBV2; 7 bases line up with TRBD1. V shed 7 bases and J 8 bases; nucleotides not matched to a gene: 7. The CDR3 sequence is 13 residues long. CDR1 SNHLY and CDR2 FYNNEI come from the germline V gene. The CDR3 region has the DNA TGTGCCAGCAAAGGACAGGTACAGGAAAAACTGTTTTTT. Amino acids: CASKGQVQEKLFF.

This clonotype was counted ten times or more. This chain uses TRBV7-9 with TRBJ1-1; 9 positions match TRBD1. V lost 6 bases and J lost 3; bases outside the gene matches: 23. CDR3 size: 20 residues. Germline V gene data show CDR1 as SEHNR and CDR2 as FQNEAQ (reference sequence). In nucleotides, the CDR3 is TGTGCCAGCAGTCGTTCCCGGGGACAGGGACACAGATCGAGGGACACTGAAGCTTTCTTT. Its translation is CASSRSRGQGHRSRDTEAFF.

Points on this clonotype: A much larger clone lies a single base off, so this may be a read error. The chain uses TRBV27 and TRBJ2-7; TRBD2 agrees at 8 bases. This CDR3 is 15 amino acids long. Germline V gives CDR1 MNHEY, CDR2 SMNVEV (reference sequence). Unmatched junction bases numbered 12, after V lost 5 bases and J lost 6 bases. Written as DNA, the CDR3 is TGTGCCAGCAGTCCCCTTCAAGCGGGGGTAGGCGAGCAGTACTTC. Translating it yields CASSPLQAGVGEQYF.

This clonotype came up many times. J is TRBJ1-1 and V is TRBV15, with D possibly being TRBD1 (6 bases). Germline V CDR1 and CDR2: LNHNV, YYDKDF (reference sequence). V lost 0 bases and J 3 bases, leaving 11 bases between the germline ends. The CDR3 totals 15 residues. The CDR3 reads CATSRDKRTDTEAFF. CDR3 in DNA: TGTGCCACCAGCAGAGATAAACGGACAGACACTGAAGCTTTCTTT.

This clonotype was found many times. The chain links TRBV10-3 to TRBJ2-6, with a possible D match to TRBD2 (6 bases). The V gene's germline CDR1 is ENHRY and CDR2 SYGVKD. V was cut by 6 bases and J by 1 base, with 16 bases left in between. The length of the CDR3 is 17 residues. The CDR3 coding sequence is TGTGCCATCAGGGGGGGACTGGCCTTTTCTGGGGCCAACGTCCTGACTTTC. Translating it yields CAIRGGLAFSGANVLTF.

The CDR3 protein is CASGGQAGANTGELFF. In nucleotides, the CDR3 is TGTGCCAGCGGCGGGCAGGCGGGGGCGAACACCGGGGAGCTGTTTTTT. This sequence joins TRBV6-2 or TRBV6-3 and TRBJ2-2; TRBD2 matches at 7 bases. Trimming cost V 8 bases and J 0 bases; bases outside gene matches: 9. The CDR3 runs 16 residues. Per germline, CDR1 MNHEY and CDR2 SVGEGT.

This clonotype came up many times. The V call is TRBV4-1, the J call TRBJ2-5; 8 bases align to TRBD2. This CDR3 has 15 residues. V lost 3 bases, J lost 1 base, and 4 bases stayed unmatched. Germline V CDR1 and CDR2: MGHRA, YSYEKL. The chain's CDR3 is CASSQEGLVQETQYF. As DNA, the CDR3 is TGCGCCAGCAGCCAGGAGGGACTAGTCCAAGAGACCCAGTACTTC.

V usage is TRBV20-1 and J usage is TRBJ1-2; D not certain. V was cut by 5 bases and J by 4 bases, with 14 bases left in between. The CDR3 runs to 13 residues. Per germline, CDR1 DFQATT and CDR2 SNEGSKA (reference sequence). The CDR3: CSAGGGSLYGYTF. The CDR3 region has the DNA TGCAGTGCTGGAGGAGGCAGCCTCTATGGCTACACCTTC.

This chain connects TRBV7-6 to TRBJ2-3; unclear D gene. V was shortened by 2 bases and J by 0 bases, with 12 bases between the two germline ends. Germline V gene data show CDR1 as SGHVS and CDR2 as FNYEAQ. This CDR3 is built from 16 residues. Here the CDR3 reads CASSLREEISTDTQYF. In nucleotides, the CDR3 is TGTGCCAGCAGCTTACGAGAAGAAATTAGCACAGATACGCAGTATTTT.

The CDR3 DNA sequence: TGTGCCAGCACCCCTCCCAGACAGAACACTGAAGCTTTCTTT. It specifies CASTPPRQNTEAFF. The rearrangement joins TRBV6-1 to TRBJ1-1; D is undetermined. Germline assignment: CDR1 MNHNS and CDR2 SASEGT. This CDR3 contains 14 residues. V lost 7 bases and J 1 base, leaving 13 bases between the germline ends.